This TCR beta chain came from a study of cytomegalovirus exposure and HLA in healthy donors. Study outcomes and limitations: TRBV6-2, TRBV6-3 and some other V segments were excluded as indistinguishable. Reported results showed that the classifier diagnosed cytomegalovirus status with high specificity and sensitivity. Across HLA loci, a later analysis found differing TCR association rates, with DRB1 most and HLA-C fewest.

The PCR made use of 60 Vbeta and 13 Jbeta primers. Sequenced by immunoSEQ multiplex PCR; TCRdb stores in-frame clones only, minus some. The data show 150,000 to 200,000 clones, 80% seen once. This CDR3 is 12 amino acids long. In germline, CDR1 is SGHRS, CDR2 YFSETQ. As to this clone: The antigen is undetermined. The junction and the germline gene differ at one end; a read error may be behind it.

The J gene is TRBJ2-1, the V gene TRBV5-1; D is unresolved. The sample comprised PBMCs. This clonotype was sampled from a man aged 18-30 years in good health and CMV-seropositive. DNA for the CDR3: TGCGTCAGCAGCTCGCCTAGTGTTGAGCAGTTCTTC. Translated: CVSSSPSVEQFF.